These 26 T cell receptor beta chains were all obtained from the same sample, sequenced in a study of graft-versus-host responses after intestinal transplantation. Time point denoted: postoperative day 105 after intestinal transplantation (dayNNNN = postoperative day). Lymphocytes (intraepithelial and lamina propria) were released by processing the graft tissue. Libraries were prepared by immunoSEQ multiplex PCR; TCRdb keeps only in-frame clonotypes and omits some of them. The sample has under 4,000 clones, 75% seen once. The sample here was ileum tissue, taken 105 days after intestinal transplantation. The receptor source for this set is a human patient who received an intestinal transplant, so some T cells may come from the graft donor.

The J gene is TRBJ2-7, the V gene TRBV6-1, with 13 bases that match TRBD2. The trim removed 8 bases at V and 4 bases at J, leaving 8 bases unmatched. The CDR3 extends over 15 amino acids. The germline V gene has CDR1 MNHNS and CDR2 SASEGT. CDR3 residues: CASGGGLAGSYEQYF. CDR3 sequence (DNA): TGTGCCAGCGGGGGGGGACTAGCGGGATCTTACGAGCAGTACTTC.

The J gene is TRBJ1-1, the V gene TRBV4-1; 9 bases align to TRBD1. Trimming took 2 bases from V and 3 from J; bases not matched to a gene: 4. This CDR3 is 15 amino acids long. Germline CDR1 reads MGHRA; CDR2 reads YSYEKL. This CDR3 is CASSQLGQGYTEAFF. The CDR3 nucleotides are TGCGCCAGCAGCCAACTGGGACAGGGATACACTGAAGCTTTCTTT.

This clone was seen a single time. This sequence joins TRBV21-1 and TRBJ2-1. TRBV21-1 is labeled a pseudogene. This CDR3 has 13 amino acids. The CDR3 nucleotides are TGTGCCAGCAGCAAAATGGGTCCGAATGAGCAGTTCTTC. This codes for CASSKMGPNEQFF.

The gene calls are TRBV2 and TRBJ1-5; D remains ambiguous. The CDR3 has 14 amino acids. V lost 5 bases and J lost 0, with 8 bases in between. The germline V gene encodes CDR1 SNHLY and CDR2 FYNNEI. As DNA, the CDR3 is TGTGCCAGCAGTTCCGAGTATAGCAATCAGCCCCAGCATTTT. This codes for CASSSEYSNQPQHF.

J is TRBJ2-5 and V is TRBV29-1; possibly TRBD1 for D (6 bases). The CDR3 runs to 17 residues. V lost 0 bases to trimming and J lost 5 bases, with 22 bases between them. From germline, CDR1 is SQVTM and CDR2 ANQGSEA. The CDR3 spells CSVEDMLRGGAEETQYF. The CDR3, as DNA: TGCAGCGTTGAAGATATGCTTCGTGGGGGCGCGGAGGAGACCCAGTACTTC.

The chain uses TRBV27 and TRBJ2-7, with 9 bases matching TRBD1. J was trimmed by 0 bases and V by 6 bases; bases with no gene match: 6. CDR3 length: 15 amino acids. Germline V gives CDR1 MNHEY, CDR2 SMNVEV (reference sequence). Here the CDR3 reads CASRLGTGSSYEQYF. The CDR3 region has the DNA TGTGCCAGCAGATTAGGGACAGGGTCCTCCTACGAGCAGTACTTC.

In DNA form, the CDR3 reads TGTGCCAGCAGCTTGGAACAAGGGGTGCCCTACGAGCAGTACTTC. Amino acid sequence: CASSLEQGVPYEQYF. This chain links TRBV7-9 with TRBJ2-7; weak D call: TRBD1 (5 bases). The CDR3 consists of 15 residues. V lost 3 bases and J lost 2, with 14 bases in between. Germline assignment: CDR1 SEHNR and CDR2 FQNEAQ (reference sequence).

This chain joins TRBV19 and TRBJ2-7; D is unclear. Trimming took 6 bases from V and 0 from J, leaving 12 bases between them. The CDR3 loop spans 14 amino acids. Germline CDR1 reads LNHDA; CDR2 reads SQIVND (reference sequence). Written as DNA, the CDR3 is TGTGCCAGTAGCCCGGACGGTTCCTCCTACGAGCAGTACTTC. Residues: CASSPDGSSYEQYF. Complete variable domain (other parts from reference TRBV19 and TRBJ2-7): DGGITQSPKYLFRKEGQNVTLSCEQNLNHDAMYWYRQDPGQGLRLIYYSQIVNDFQKGDIAEGYSVSREKKESFPLTVTSAQKNPTAFYLCASSPDGSSYEQYFGPGTRLTVT.

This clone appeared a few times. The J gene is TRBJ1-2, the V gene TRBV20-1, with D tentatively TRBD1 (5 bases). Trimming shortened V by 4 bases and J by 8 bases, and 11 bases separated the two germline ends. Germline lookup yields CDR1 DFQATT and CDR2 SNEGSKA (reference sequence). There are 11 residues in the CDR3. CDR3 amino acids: CSAKQGYGYTF. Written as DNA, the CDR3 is TGCAGTGCTAAGCAGGGTTACGGCTACACCTTC.

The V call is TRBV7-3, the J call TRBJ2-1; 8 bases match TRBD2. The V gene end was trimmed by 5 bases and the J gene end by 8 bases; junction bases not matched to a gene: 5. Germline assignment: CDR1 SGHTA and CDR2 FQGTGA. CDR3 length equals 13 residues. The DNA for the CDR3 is TGTGCCAGCAGCCCGATCGGGAGGGATGAGCAGTTCTTC. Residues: CASSPIGRDEQFF.

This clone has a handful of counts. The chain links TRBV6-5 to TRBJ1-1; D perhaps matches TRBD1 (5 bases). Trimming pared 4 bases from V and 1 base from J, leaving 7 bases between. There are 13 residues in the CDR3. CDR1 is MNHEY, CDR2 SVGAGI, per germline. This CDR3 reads CASSSDTNTEAFF. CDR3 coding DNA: TGTGCCAGCAGTTCGGACACGAACACTGAAGCTTTCTTT.

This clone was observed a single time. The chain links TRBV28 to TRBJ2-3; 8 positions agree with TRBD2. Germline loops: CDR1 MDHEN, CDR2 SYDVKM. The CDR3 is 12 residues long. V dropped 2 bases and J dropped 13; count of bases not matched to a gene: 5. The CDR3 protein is CASSLREGAEYF. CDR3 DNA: TGTGCCAGCAGTTTACGGGAGGGCGCGGAGTATTTT.

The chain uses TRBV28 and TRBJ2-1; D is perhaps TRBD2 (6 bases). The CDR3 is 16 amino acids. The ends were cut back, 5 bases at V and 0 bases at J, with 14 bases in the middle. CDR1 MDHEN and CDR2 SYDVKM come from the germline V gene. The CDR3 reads CASSPGLYHSYNEQFF. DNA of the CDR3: TGTGCCAGCAGTCCGGGACTCTACCACTCCTACAATGAGCAGTTCTTC.

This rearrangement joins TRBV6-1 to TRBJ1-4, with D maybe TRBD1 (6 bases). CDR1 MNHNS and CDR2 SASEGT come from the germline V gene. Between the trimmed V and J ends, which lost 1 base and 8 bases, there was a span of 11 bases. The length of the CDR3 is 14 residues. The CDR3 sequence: CASSEEGDWEKLFF. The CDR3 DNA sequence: TGTGCCAGCAGTGAAGAGGGGGATTGGGAAAAACTGTTTTTT.

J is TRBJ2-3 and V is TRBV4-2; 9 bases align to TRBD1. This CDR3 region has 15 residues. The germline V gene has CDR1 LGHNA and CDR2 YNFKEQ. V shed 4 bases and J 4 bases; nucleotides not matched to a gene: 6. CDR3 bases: TGTGCCAGCAGCCCCCCGGGACAGGGTGCAGATACGCAGTATTTT. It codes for CASSPPGQGADTQYF.

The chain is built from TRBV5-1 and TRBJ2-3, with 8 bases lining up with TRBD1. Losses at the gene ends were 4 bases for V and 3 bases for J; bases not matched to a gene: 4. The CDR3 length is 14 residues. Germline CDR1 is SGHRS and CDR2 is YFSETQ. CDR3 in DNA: TGCGCCAGCAGCCCAGGGGGCTCGACAGATACGCAGTATTTT. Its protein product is CASSPGGSTDTQYF.

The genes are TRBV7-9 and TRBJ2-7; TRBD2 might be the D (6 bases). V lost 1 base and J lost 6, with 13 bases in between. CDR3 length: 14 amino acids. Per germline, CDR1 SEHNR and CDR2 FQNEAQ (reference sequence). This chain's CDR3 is CASSLGGEAGEQYF. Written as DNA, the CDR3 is TGTGCCAGCAGCTTAGGGGGGGAAGCCGGCGAGCAGTACTTC. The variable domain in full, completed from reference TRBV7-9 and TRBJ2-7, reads DTGVSQNPRHKITKRGQNVTFRCDPISEHNRLYWYRQTLGQGPEFLTYFQNEAQLEKSRLLSDRFSAERPKGSFSTLEIQRTEQGDSAMYLCASSLGGEAGEQYFGPGTRLTVT.

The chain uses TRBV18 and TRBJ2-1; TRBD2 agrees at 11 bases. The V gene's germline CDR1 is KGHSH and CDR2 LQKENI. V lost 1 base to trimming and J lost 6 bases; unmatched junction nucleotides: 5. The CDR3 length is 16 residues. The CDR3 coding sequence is TGTGCCAGCTCACCACGGCTAGCGGGAGGTTTCAATGAGCAGTTCTTC. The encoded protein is CASSPRLAGGFNEQFF.

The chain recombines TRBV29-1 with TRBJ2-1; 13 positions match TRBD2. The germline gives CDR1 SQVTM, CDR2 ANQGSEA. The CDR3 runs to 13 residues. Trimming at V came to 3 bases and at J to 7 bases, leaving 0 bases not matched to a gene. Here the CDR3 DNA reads TGCAGCGTTGAGGGACTAGCGGGGAATGAGCAGTTCTTC. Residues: CSVEGLAGNEQFF.

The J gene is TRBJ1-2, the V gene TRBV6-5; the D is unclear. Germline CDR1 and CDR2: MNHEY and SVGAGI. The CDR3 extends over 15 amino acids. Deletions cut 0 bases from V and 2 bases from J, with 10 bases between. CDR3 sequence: CASSYSFTANYGYTF. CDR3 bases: TGTGCCAGCAGTTACTCGTTTACGGCGAACTATGGCTACACCTTC.

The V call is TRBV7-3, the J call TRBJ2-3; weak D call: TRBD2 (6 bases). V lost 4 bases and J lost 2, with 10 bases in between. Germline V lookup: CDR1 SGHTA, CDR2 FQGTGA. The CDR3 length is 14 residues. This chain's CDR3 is CASSSGVATDTQYF. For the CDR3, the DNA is TGTGCCAGCAGCTCGGGGGTCGCCACAGATACGCAGTATTTT.

The CDR3 sequence: CASSRGDREGTEAFF. In DNA form, the CDR3 reads TGCGCCAGCAGCCGCGGGGACAGGGAGGGCACTGAAGCTTTCTTT. V and J are TRBV5-1 and TRBJ1-1, with 9 nucleotides matching TRBD1. The CDR3 loop spans 15 amino acids. J gave up 4 bases and V 4 bases, and 8 bases lay outside the gene matches. The germline gives CDR1 SGHRS, CDR2 YFSETQ.

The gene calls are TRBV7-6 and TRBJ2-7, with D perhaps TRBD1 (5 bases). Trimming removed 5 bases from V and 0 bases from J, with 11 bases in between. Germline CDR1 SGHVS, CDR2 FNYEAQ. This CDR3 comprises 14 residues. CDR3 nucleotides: TGTGCCAGCAGCACACAGGAAAGCTCCTACGAGCAGTACTTC. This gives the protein CASSTQESSYEQYF.

The CDR3 reads CASSLGSQGGTLHF. In DNA, the CDR3 is TGCGCCAGCAGCTTGGGGTCGCAGGGAGGAACCCTCCACTTT. The chain employs TRBV5-1 and TRBJ1-6, with D perhaps matching TRBD1 (5 bases). The V gene lost 0 bases and the J gene lost 14 bases, with 15 bases spanning the gap. The CDR3 has 14 residues. The germline V gene encodes CDR1 SGHRS and CDR2 YFSETQ.

The DNA of the CDR3 is TGTGCCAGCAGCGACTCCCCGGGACAGGGGATGTACGAGCAGTACTTC. This encodes CASSDSPGQGMYEQYF. The chain couples TRBV7-9 to TRBJ2-7, with 10 bases aligning to TRBD1. Germline V gene lookup returns CDR1 SEHNR and CDR2 FQNEAQ (reference sequence). This CDR3 contains 16 residues. The V segment lost 5 bases and the J segment 4 bases; nucleotides outside the gene matches: 11.

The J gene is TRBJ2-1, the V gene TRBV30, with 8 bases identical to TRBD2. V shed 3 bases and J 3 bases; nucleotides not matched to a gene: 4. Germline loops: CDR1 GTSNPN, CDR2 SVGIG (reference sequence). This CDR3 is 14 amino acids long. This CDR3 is CAWSPGTSYNEQFF. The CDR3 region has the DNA TGTGCCTGGAGCCCCGGGACTAGCTACAATGAGCAGTTCTTC. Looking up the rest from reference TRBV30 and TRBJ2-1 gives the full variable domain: SQTIHQWPATLVQPVGSPLSLECTVEGTSNPNLYWYRQAAGRGLQLLFYSVGIGQISSEVPQNLSASRPQDRQFILSSKKLLLSDSGFYLCAWSPGTSYNEQFFGPGTRLTVL.